This T cell receptor (beta chain) was sequenced in a study of T cell changes during pregnancy in multiple sclerosis. Germline lookup yields CDR1 SQVTM and CDR2 ANQGSEA. There are 17 residues in the CDR3. Trimming cost V 8 bases and J 4 bases, with 30 bases left between them. Assay: immunoSEQ multiplex PCR; the TCRdb copy retains only in-frame clones and omits some. The data contain approximately 130,000 clones, roughly 97% of them singletons. The sequenced sample was peripheral blood, obtained after pregnancy. The chain combines TRBV29-1 with TRBJ2-7, with D hard to call. The TCR sequence derives from a female donor with multiple sclerosis, enrolled in a pregnancy study. The CDR3 DNA sequence: TGCAGCCAGTGTGGTAAAGTTCGACCGCTAGATCCGTACGAGCAGTACTTC. It specifies CSQCGKVRPLDPYEQYF.